This T cell receptor beta chain was retrieved from a study of blood T cell repertoires in COVID-19. Study-level background: Samples of COVID-19 (acute and convalescent) were obtained from the United States, Italy and Spain. T cells, B-cell-depleted T cells, or PBMCs supplied cDNA or gDNA.

Trimming stripped 8 bases from V and 2 bases from J, with 15 bases between. This CDR3 region has 14 residues. Per the germline V gene, CDR1 is SNHLY and CDR2 is FYNNEI. Original analysis: Scientists estimated how many nucleated cells there were by amplifying reference gene primers. Profiling relied on immunoSEQ multiplex PCR, and the TCRdb table lists in-frame clones only, not all of them. From that table come the V and J calls and clone size; the DNA was used to work out D and trimming. The sample carries around 260,000 clones, 85% recorded once. This clone was seen many times. The chain recombines TRBV2 with TRBJ1-1, with a weak D call TRBD1 (5 bases). The sequencing sample was made of peripheral blood. The origin of this receptor is a human donor in a cohort sampled during active COVID-19. CDR3 coding DNA: TGTGCCAGCGACCGGGACGGGAGAAACACTGAAGCTTTCTTT. It yields the protein CASDRDGRNTEAFF.